This T cell receptor beta chain came from a study of radiation and T cells in renal cell carcinoma. Overall study findings and caveats: From baseline, blood top tumor clonotypes peaked at 2 weeks post-radiation.

Trimming removed 0 bases from V and 5 bases from J, with 11 bases in between. This CDR3 comprises 15 residues. CDR1 and CDR2 (germline): SGDLS, YYNGEE. About this clone itself: Its cognate antigen is unknown.

Stated time point: blood 2 weeks post-SBRT. Described treatment: 15 Gy SBRT to primary tumor, nephrectomy 4 weeks later. Only in-frame clones appear in the TCRdb table, and some are missing; sequencing was by immunoSEQ multiplex PCR. The repertoire has some 120,000 clones, 65% to 85% of them found once; the top ten carry 5% to 6.5%. The source was blood, collected from a patient whose treatment included radiotherapy and nephrectomy. This TCR was recovered from a man aged 50 to 59 with renal cell carcinoma. The J gene is TRBJ1-4, the V gene TRBV9; D not certain. The CDR3 sequence is CASSVGVGRNEKLFF. The CDR3 bases are TGTGCCAGCAGCGTAGGGGTAGGACGCAATGAAAAACTGTTTTTT.